Described below is a single TCR beta chain sequence and its context. Profiled with immunoSEQ multiplex PCR; TCRdb holds only in-frame clones, not every one. Here the sample spans fewer than 850,000 clones, about three quarters being singletons. This entry is derived from a study of shared clonotypes between healthy human individuals. Unmatched junction bases numbered 13, after V lost 1 base and J lost 6 bases. Looked up from germline, CDR1 is LNHDA and CDR2 is SQIVND (reference sequence). The CDR3 is 18 amino acids. The sequence derives from a woman under 40 in good health. The chain combines TRBV19 with TRBJ2-4; TRBD1 matches at 9 bases. Specimen: memory CD4+ T cells sorted from blood. Subset defined: CD45RA-negative fraction. In DNA, the CDR3 is TGTGCCAGTAGTATAGGCCCCGTGGGACAGGGAAAGGGAAACATTCAGTACTTC. It encodes CASSIGPVGQGKGNIQYF.